This TCR beta chain was obtained from a study of shared clonotypes between healthy human individuals. The CDR3 loop spans 16 amino acids. The V gene end was trimmed by 5 bases and the J gene end by 1 base; junction bases not matched to a gene: 9. From germline, CDR1 is SQVTM and CDR2 ANQGSEA. Only in-frame clones appear in the TCRdb table, and some are missing; sequencing was by immunoSEQ multiplex PCR. The sample shows roughly 640,000 clones, less than 85% of them seen only once. This clone turned up a few times. J is TRBJ2-5 and V is TRBV29-1; 11 bases are a match to TRBD2. The clonotype was recovered from a woman in her 30s in good health. Input material: memory CD4+ T cells sorted from blood. Subset given: CD45RA-negative fraction. The CDR3: CSVSTGTSGFQETQYF. Written as DNA, the CDR3 is TGCAGCGTTTCGACAGGGACTAGCGGATTCCAAGAGACCCAGTACTTC.